These T cell receptor beta chains were read from a single sample in a study of blood T cell repertoires in COVID-19. Method: immunoSEQ multiplex PCR; TCRdb's copy keeps in-frame clones and lacks some. The sample holds more than 200,000 clones; around 87% are singletons and the top ten take roughly 1.7%. The sequenced sample consisted of PBMCs or T cells enriched from blood (not recorded which). Receptor source: a woman aged 45-59 years who had recovered from COVID-19. Each CDR3 is given with its conserved first and last residue. Fields, in order: clone size, D gene, J gene, V gene, CDR3 protein, CDR3 DNA. The D gene is left open where the match is weak. Clone size is stated in some rows and not others, as once, few, many or a class when expanded.

clone size: .
D gene: TRBD1
J gene: TRBJ1-2
V gene: TRBV23-1
CDR3 protein: CASTQSGTGTYGYTF
CDR3 DNA: TGCGCCAGCACGCAATCCGGGACAGGGACATATGGCTACACCTTC

clone size: .
D gene: TRBD1
J gene: TRBJ1-6
V gene: TRBV11-3
CDR3 protein: CASRSRDRVSPLHF
CDR3 DNA: TGTGCCAGCAGGTCCCGGGACAGGGTTTCACCCCTCCACTTT

clone size: .
D gene: .
J gene: TRBJ1-2
V gene: TRBV6-5
CDR3 protein: CASTGTQKSNYGYTF
CDR3 DNA: TGTGCCAGCACCGGGACACAGAAGAGCAACTATGGCTACACCTTC

clone size: .
D gene: TRBD1
J gene: TRBJ2-5
V gene: TRBV5-8
CDR3 protein: CASSLGDRGGETQYF
CDR3 DNA: TGTGCCAGCAGCTTGGGGGACAGGGGCGGAGAGACCCAGTACTTC

clone size: once
D gene: TRBD2
J gene: TRBJ2-2
V gene: TRBV19
CDR3 protein: CASSYGPGLAGGPGELFF
CDR3 DNA: TGTGCCAGTAGTTACGGGCCGGGACTAGCGGGAGGCCCCGGGGAGCTGTTTTTT

clone size: once
D gene: TRBD1
J gene: TRBJ2-1
V gene: TRBV9
CDR3 protein: CASSVTGTGDVEQFF
CDR3 DNA: TGTGCCAGCAGCGTGACCGGGACAGGGGATGTTGAGCAGTTCTTC

clone size: .
D gene: .
J gene: TRBJ2-5
V gene: TRBV6-2/TRBV6-3
CDR3 protein: CASSDGVQETQYF
CDR3 DNA: TGTGCCAGCAGTGACGGGGTGCAAGAGACCCAGTACTTC

clone size: few
D gene: TRBD1
J gene: TRBJ1-2
V gene: TRBV28
CDR3 protein: CASSLEPGQGAVYGYTF
CDR3 DNA: TGTGCCAGCAGTTTAGAGCCGGGACAGGGGGCGGTCTATGGCTACACCTTC

clone size: .
D gene: TRBD2
J gene: TRBJ2-1
V gene: TRBV3-1/TRBV3-2
CDR3 protein: CASSQVAGVVNEQFF
CDR3 DNA: TGTGCCAGCAGCCAGGTAGCGGGAGTAGTGAATGAGCAGTTCTTC

clone size: .
D gene: TRBD1
J gene: TRBJ1-1
V gene: TRBV3-1/TRBV3-2
CDR3 protein: CASSQAGQGSNTEAFF
CDR3 DNA: TGTGCCAGCAGCCAGGCGGGACAGGGGTCAAACACTGAAGCTTTCTTT

clone size: .
D gene: TRBD1
J gene: TRBJ1-5
V gene: TRBV28
CDR3 protein: CASSQGGRDDQPQHF
CDR3 DNA: TGTGCCAGCAGTCAGGGGGGACGGGATGATCAGCCCCAGCATTTT

clone size: .
D gene: .
J gene: TRBJ2-7
V gene: TRBV4-2
CDR3 protein: CASSQEWLAYEQYF
CDR3 DNA: TGTGCCAGCAGCCAAGAATGGCTCGCCTACGAGCAGTACTTC

clone size: .
D gene: .
J gene: TRBJ2-5
V gene: TRBV7-9
CDR3 protein: CASSFGSMVGETQYF
CDR3 DNA: TGTGCCAGCAGCTTCGGGAGTATGGTCGGAGAGACCCAGTACTTC

clone size: .
D gene: .
J gene: TRBJ1-5
V gene: TRBV28
CDR3 protein: CASSSRLPQHF
CDR3 DNA: TGTGCCAGCAGTTCGCGATTGCCCCAGCATTTT

clone size: .
D gene: .
J gene: TRBJ2-3
V gene: TRBV5-1
CDR3 protein: CASSLVQVGGTDTQYF
CDR3 DNA: TGCGCCAGCAGCTTGGTCCAGGTTGGGGGGACAGATACGCAGTATTTT

clone size: .
D gene: .
J gene: TRBJ2-7
V gene: TRBV3-1/TRBV3-2
CDR3 protein: CASSQVAGTGEQYF
CDR3 DNA: TGTGCCAGCAGCCAAGTGGCGGGGACGGGGGAGCAGTACTTC